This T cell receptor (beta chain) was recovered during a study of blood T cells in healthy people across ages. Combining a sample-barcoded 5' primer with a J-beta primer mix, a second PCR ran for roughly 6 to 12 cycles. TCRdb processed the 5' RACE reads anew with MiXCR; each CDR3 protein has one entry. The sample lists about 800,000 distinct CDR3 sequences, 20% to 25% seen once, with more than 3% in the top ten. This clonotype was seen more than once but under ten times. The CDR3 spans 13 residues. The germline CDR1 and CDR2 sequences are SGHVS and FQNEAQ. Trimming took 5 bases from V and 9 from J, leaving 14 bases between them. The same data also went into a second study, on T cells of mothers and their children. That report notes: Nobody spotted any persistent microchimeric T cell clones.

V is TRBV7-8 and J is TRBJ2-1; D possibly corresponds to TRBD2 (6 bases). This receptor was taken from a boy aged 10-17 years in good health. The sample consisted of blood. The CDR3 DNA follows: TGTGCCAGCAGCAAACGGACTATTCCTGAGCAGTTCTTC. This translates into CASSKRTIPEQFF.